This T cell receptor (beta chain) was sequenced for a study of T cell repertoires in cytomegalovirus infection. Whole-study context: Carrying CMV and the relevant HLA type showed in public TCR beta signatures.

TCRdb re-analysed the reads in MiXCR, keeping a single row per CDR3 protein. The repertoire includes some 220,000 distinct CDR3 sequences, 6.5% of them detected once, and roughly 6% sits in the top ten. This clonotype was recorded at least ten times. Antigen specificity is unknown. Findings and limits, study-wide: Dominating the ex vivo response were TCR beta clonotypes that were CMV-specific and HLA-C-restricted.

The sequence derives from a human donor in good health (CMV status not recorded). Some clones in this sample may be carry-over from other donors' samples. The sequencing input was PBMCs.

As DNA, the CDR3 is TGCGCCAGCAGTCAACGTTGGCGGGGGCCGACTTCTAGCACAGATACGCAGTATTTT. As protein: CASSQRWRGPTSSTDTQYF. The chain links TRBV23-1 to TRBJ2-3, with a possible D match to TRBD2 (7 bases). TRBV23-1 is sorted into the ORF group, with uncertain function. V was shortened by 2 bases and J by 0 bases, with 21 bases between the two germline ends. The CDR3 spans 19 residues.